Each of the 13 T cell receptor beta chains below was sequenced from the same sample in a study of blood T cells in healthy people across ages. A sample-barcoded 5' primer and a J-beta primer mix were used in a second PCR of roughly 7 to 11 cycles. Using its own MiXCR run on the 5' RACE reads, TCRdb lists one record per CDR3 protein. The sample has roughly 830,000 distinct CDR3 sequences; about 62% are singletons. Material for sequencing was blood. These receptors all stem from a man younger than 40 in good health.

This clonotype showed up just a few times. In DNA, the CDR3 is TGTGCCAGCTCACGGTCGAGTGGCGAAAAACTGTTTTTT. This sequence encodes CASSRSSGEKLFF. The gene calls are TRBV18 and TRBJ1-4; the D is unclear. Looked up from germline, CDR1 is KGHSH and CDR2 is LQKENI. The CDR3 runs to 13 residues. V dropped 4 bases and J dropped 8 bases, with 11 bases sitting between them.

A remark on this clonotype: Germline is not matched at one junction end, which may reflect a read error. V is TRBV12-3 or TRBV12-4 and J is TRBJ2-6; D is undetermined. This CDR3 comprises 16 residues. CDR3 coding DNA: TGTGCCAGCAGTTCCGGACGGACCTCTGGGACCAACGTCCTGACTTTC. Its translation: CASSSGRTSGTNVLTF.

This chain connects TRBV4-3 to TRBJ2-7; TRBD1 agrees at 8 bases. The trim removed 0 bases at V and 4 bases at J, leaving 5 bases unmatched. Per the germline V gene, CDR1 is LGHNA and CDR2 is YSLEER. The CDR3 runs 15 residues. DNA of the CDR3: TGCGCCAGCAGCCAAGAAGAGACAGGGGTTTACGAGCAGTACTTC. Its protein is CASSQEETGVYEQYF.

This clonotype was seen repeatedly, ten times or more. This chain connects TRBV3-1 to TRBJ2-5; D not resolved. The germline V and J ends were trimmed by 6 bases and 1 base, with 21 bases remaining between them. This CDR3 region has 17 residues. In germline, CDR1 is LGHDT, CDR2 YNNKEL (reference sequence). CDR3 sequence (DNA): TGTGCCAGCAGTTTCTCTGGACCGCTTACTTCCCAAGAGACCCAGTACTTC. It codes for CASSFSGPLTSQETQYF.

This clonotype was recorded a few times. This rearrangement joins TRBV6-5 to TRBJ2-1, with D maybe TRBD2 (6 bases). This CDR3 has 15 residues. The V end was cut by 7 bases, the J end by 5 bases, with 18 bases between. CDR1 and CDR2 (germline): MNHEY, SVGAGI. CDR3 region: CASKSGGTYNNEQFF. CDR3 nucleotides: TGTGCCAGCAAGTCAGGCGGGACTTATAACAATGAGCAGTTCTTC.

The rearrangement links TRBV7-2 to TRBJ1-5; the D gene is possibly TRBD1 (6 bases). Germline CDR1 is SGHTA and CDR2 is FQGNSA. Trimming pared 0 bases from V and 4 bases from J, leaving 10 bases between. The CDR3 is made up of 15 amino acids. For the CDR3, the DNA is TGTGCCAGCAGCTTAGCTGCCCAGGGGAATCAGCCCCAGCATTTT. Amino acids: CASSLAAQGNQPQHF.

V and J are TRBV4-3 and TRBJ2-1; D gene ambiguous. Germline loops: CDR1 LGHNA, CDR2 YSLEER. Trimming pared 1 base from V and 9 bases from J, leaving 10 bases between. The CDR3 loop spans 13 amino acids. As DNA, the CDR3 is TGCGCCAGCAGCCAAGCCCCTTCTAGTGAGCAGTTCTTC. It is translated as CASSQAPSSEQFF.

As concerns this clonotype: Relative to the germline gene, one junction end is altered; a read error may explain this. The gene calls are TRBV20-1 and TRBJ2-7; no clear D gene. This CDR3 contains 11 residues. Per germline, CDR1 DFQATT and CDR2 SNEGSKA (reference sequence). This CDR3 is CSASRVYGQYF. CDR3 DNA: TGCAGTGCTAGTCGGGTCTACGGGCAGTACTTC.

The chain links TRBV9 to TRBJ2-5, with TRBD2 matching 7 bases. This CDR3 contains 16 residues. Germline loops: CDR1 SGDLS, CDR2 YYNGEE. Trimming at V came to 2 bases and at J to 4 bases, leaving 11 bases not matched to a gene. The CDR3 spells CASSVGGLDGAETQYF. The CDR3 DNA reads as TGTGCCAGCAGCGTCGGTGGACTAGACGGGGCAGAGACCCAGTACTTC.

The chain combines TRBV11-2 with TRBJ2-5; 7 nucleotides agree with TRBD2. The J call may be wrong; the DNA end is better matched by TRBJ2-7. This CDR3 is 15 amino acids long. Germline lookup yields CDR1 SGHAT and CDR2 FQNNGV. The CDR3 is CASSLAQRGTYEQYF. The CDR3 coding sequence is TGTGCCAGCAGCTTAGCCCAGCGGGGCACCTACGAGCAGTACTTC.

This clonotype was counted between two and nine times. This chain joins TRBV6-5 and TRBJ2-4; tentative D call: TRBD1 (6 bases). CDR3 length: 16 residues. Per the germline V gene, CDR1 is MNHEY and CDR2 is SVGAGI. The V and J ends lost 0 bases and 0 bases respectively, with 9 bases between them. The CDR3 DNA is TGTGCCAGCAGTTACTCCGGACAGCTAGCCAAAAACATTCAGTACTTC. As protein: CASSYSGQLAKNIQYF.

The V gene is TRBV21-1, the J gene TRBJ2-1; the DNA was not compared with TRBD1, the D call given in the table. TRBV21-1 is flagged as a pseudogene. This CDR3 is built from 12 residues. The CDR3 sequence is CASRGSPHEQFF. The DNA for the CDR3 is TGTGCCAGCAGGGGGAGCCCCCATGAGCAGTTCTTC.

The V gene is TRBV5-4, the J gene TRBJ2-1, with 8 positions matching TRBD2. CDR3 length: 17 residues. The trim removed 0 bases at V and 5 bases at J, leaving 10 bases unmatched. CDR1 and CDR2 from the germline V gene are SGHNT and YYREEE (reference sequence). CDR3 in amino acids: CASSLGDGGAINNEQFF. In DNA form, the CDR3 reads TGTGCCAGCAGCTTGGGTGACGGGGGGGCCATAAACAATGAGCAGTTCTTC.